This TCR beta chain was obtained from a study of shared clonotypes between healthy human individuals. CDR3 length: 16 residues. Each sample came from a Caucasian adult donor living in Nashville, Tennessee. Clones were read by immunoSEQ multiplex PCR, and TCRdb kept only the in-frame ones, dropping some. The table records 900,000 to 1,200,000 clones, about four fifths of them present only once. Comments on this clone: The junction differs from germline at one of its ends, possibly a read error.

The clonotype originates from a man between 18 and 29 years old in good health. Some clones in this sample may be carry-over from other donors' samples. This chain links TRBV23-1 with TRBJ2-7; tentative D call: TRBD1 (6 bases). TRBV23-1 is an ORF, with its function uncertain. The sample comprised memory CD4+ T cells from PBMCs. Regarding subset: CD45RA-negative fraction. The CDR3 is CASSQGTVTGSCEQYF. Written as DNA, the CDR3 is TGCGCCAGCAGTCAGGGGACCGTAACAGGGTCCTGCGAGCAGTACTTC.